A selection of T cell receptor beta chains follows, all from one sample in a study of CD8 T cells in ankylosing spondylitis. TCRdb ran MiXCR on the 5' RACE reads and lists one entry per CDR3 protein. The sample consists of 500,000 to 650,000 distinct CDR3 sequences, 5.3% of them appearing once. The source material was blood, either unsorted or a sorted T cell fraction (not recorded which). The receptor set was obtained from a male donor with ankylosing spondylitis. Each CDR3 is given with its conserved first and last residue. The order of the fields is clone size, D gene, V gene, J gene, CDR3 DNA, CDR3 protein. A D gene is named only where the DNA matches it firmly. Not all rows give a size; the values are once, few, many and, for expanded clones, a class.

many	.	TRBV6-5	TRBJ1-4	TGTGCCAGCAGTTACTCGAGACAGGTTTTTGAAAAACTGTTTTTT	CASSYSRQVFEKLFF
many	.	TRBV20-1	TRBJ2-3	TGCAGTGCCAGAATAGGAATGGCTCGAGCAGATACGCAGTATTTT	CSARIGMARADTQYF
many	.	TRBV12-3/TRBV12-4	TRBJ2-3	TGTGCCAGCAGTTTTCCCTGGAGGGTAGAGCAAGATACGCAGTATTTT	CASSFPWRVEQDTQYF
many	.	TRBV4-1	TRBJ2-3	TGCGCCAGCAGCCAAGGTGGGACCCCGGATACGCAGTATTTT	CASSQGGTPDTQYF
.	TRBD2	TRBV2	TRBJ2-1	TGTGCCAGCACTACTAGCGGGAGATACAATGAGCAGTTCTTC	CASTTSGRYNEQFF
many	.	TRBV5-1	TRBJ1-1	TGCGCCAGCAGCTTGGTGGCCCGGATGGCTGAAGCTTTCTTT	CASSLVARMAEAFF
many	TRBD1	TRBV11-2	TRBJ1-5	TGTGCCAGCAGCTTTGGGACAGGGGCCCCCCAGAGCAATCAGCCCCAGCATTTT	CASSFGTGAPQSNQPQHF
few	.	TRBV6-5	TRBJ2-3	TGTGCCAGCAGCCCGGCTAGGTGGGATACGCAGTATTTT	CASSPARWDTQYF
many	.	TRBV12-3/TRBV12-4	TRBJ1-1	TGTGCCAGCAGTGGCCGAGGGAGGGGCCTCATGAACACTGAAGCTTTCTTT	CASSGRGRGLMNTEAFF
many	.	TRBV12-3/TRBV12-4	TRBJ2-7	TGTGCCAGCAGTCTCTCCGGGTCAGTCTACGAGCAGTACTTC	CASSLSGSVYEQYF
many	TRBD2	TRBV9	TRBJ2-4	TGTGCCAGCAGCGTAGCGGCTAGCGGGGAGGGTCCTCTAGGCATTCAGTACTTC	CASSVAASGEGPLGIQYF
many	.	TRBV10-3	TRBJ2-1	TGTGCCATCAGTGAGGGACGTTGGGACCCCCATGAGCAGTTCTTC	CAISEGRWDPHEQFF
.	.	TRBV6-5	TRBJ2-7	TGTGCCAGCAGTCACCTACACGAGCAGTACTTC	CASSHLHEQYF
many	.	TRBV7-2	TRBJ2-1	TGTGCCAGCAGCCTACTAGGGCGGGAGCAGTTCTTC	CASSLLGREQFF
.	.	TRBV20-1	TRBJ2-3	TGCAGTGCGGTCCGGGGTTGGGATACGCAGTATTTT	CSAVRGWDTQYF
many	.	TRBV6-1	TRBJ2-1	TGTGCCAGCAGTGAGGAGCGGGCCTCGTGGGGTAATGAGCAGTTCTTC	CASSEERASWGNEQFF
many	TRBD2	TRBV20-1	TRBJ2-5	TGCAGTGCTAGAGATAATCTAGCGGAGGTCCAGTACTTC	CSARDNLAEVQYF
many	.	TRBV7-9	TRBJ2-1	TGTGCCAGCAGTCCAGCCCGGGGAAACAATGAGCAGTTCTTC	CASSPARGNNEQFF
.	.	TRBV11-1	TRBJ2-7	TGTGCCAGCAGCCGGGACCTGCACGAGCAGTACTTC	CASSRDLHEQYF
many	.	TRBV20-1	TRBJ1-1	TGCAGGGGGGACATCTTGAACACTGAAGCTTTCTTT	CRGDILNTEAFF
many	.	TRBV24-1	TRBJ2-3	TGTGCCACCAGTGATTTGTCCCAGGGAGACGCAGATACGCAGTATTTT	CATSDLSQGDADTQYF
many	.	TRBV15	TRBJ2-2	TGTGCCACCAGCAGGCCAGGTAGTGGGACCGGGGAGCTGTTTTTT	CATSRPGSGTGELFF
.	.	TRBV28	TRBJ2-3	TGTGCCAGCGAAGGAGGAGATACGCAGTATTTT	CASEGGDTQYF
many	.	TRBV20-1	TRBJ1-5	TGCAGTGCTAGTTGGCCTGGGGGCGGCAATCAGCCCCAGCATTTT	CSASWPGGGNQPQHF
many	TRBD2	TRBV6-1	TRBJ2-3	TGTGCCAGCAGAACCGGGACTAGCGGGGGCAGAGGAGATACGCAGTATTTT	CASRTGTSGGRGDTQYF
many	TRBD1	TRBV29-1	TRBJ1-2	TGCAGCGTAAACAGGGGGAGAGCTAACTATGGCTACACCTTC	CSVNRGRANYGYTF
many	.	TRBV12-3/TRBV12-4	TRBJ2-7	TGTGCCAGCAGGCTAGTTAGTTACGAGCAGTACTTC	CASRLVSYEQYF
many	.	TRBV7-3	TRBJ2-3	TGTGCCAGCAGCTTGTCACAGTTTGGAGATACGCAGTATTTT	CASSLSQFGDTQYF
.	TRBD2	TRBV12-3/TRBV12-4	TRBJ2-7	TGTGCCAGCAGCCGGGAGCGGGGCCCCTACGAGCAGTACTTC	CASSRERGPYEQYF
many	.	TRBV7-9	TRBJ1-6	TGTGCCAGCAGCTTAGCTTCGGGGCAGGGATATAATTCACCCCTCCACTTT	CASSLASGQGYNSPLHF
many	.	TRBV9	TRBJ2-7	TGTGCCAGCAGCACTAACCCCCGGGACACCCTTTACGAGCAGTACTTC	CASSTNPRDTLYEQYF
many	TRBD1	TRBV11-1	TRBJ1-3	TGTGCCAGCAGCTTAGCCCCCGGACAGGGAATCTCTGGAAACACCATATATTTT	CASSLAPGQGISGNTIYF
.	TRBD1	TRBV5-1	TRBJ1-4	TGCGCCAGCAGTCAGGGGGCGCCGAGGGAAAAACTGTTTTTT	CASSQGAPREKLFF
.	TRBD1	TRBV5-1	TRBJ2-5	TGCGCCAGCCGTTCCGGGACAGGGGTTCAAGAGACCCAGTACTTC	CASRSGTGVQETQYF
many	.	TRBV7-8	TRBJ2-1	TGTGCCAGCAGCTTAAGGGGGTCCGGGACTATCTACAATGAGCAGTTCTTC	CASSLRGSGTIYNEQFF
few	.	TRBV11-2	TRBJ2-3	TGTGCCAGCAGCTACTCCGTCTGGCTAAGCACAGATACGCAGTATTTT	CASSYSVWLSTDTQYF
few	.	TRBV30	TRBJ1-5	TGTGCCTGGAGTGGAGGGTGGGTCAGCAATCAGCCCCAGCATTTT	CAWSGGWVSNQPQHF
many	TRBD2	TRBV5-4	TRBJ2-1	TGTGCCAGCAGCCCTACGGGGACTAGCGGATACAATGAGCAGTTCTTC	CASSPTGTSGYNEQFF
many	TRBD1	TRBV15	TRBJ2-2	TGTGCCACCAGCGATCCGGGACAGGGGGCCCCCGGGGAGCTGTTTTTT	CATSDPGQGAPGELFF
many	TRBD1	TRBV9	TRBJ2-1	TGTGCCAGCAGCGATGGACAGGCCGGAGACAATGAGCAGTTCTTC	CASSDGQAGDNEQFF
many	.	TRBV7-2	TRBJ1-2	TGTGCCAGCAGCTTAACATGGTCGGATGGCTACACCTTC	CASSLTWSDGYTF
many	TRBD2	TRBV7-8	TRBJ2-1	TGTGCCAGCAGGGGTTCGGGAGCGGGGGCCTACAATGAGCAGTTCTTC	CASRGSGAGAYNEQFF
.	TRBD2	TRBV30	TRBJ2-7	TGTGCCTGGAGCCTGGGACTAGCGGTCTCCTACGAGCAGTACTTC	CAWSLGLAVSYEQYF
many	.	TRBV4-3	TRBJ1-6	TGCGCCAGCAGCCAAGGCTACTCCTATAATTCACCCCTCCACTTT	CASSQGYSYNSPLHF
.	.	TRBV11-2	TRBJ2-2	TGTGCCAGCGAAAAGGCACGCACCGGGGAGCTGTTTTTT	CASEKARTGELFF
.	.	TRBV7-9	TRBJ1-3	TGTGCCAGCAGCTACGCGCCAGGGACAATAACGGACACCATATATTTT	CASSYAPGTITDTIYF